This entry is about one T cell receptor beta chain. Per the study methods: Estimation of nucleated cell counts was performed using reference gene primer amplification. Clones were read by immunoSEQ multiplex PCR, and TCRdb kept only the in-frame ones, dropping some. D and trimming were read from the DNA, whereas the V and J calls and clone size are those reported in that table. The sample holds 100,000 or so clones, approximately 72% seen once. The sample is drawn from a study of blood T cell repertoires in COVID-19. Study-wide context: Both acute and convalescent COVID-19 samples were obtained from the United States, Italy and Spain. T cells, B-cell-depleted T cells, or PBMCs supplied cDNA or gDNA.

The V and J ends lost 6 bases and 5 bases, in that order; junction bases with no gene match: 7. Germline V gives CDR1 MNHEY, CDR2 SVGAGI. The length of the CDR3 is 14 residues. The sequenced material came from peripheral blood. The genes are TRBV6-5 and TRBJ1-5, with 7 bases aligning to TRBD1. This sequence was found in a woman between 65 and 79 years old with acute or convalescent COVID-19. CDR3 sequence reads: CASSQDRVDQPQHF. The DNA of the CDR3 is TGTGCCAGCAGCCAAGACAGGGTCGATCAGCCCCAGCATTTT.